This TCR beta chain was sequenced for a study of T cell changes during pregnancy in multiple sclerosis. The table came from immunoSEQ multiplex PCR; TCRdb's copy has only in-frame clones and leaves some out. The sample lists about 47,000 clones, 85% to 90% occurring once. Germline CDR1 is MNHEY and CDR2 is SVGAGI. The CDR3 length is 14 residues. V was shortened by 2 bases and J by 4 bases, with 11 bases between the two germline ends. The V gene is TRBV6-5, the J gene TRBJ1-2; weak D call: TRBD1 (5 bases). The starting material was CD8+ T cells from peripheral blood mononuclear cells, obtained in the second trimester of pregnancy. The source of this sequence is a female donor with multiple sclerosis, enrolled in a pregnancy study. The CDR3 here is CASSYVRGGYGYTF. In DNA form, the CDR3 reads TGTGCCAGCAGTTACGTGAGGGGAGGCTATGGCTACACCTTC.